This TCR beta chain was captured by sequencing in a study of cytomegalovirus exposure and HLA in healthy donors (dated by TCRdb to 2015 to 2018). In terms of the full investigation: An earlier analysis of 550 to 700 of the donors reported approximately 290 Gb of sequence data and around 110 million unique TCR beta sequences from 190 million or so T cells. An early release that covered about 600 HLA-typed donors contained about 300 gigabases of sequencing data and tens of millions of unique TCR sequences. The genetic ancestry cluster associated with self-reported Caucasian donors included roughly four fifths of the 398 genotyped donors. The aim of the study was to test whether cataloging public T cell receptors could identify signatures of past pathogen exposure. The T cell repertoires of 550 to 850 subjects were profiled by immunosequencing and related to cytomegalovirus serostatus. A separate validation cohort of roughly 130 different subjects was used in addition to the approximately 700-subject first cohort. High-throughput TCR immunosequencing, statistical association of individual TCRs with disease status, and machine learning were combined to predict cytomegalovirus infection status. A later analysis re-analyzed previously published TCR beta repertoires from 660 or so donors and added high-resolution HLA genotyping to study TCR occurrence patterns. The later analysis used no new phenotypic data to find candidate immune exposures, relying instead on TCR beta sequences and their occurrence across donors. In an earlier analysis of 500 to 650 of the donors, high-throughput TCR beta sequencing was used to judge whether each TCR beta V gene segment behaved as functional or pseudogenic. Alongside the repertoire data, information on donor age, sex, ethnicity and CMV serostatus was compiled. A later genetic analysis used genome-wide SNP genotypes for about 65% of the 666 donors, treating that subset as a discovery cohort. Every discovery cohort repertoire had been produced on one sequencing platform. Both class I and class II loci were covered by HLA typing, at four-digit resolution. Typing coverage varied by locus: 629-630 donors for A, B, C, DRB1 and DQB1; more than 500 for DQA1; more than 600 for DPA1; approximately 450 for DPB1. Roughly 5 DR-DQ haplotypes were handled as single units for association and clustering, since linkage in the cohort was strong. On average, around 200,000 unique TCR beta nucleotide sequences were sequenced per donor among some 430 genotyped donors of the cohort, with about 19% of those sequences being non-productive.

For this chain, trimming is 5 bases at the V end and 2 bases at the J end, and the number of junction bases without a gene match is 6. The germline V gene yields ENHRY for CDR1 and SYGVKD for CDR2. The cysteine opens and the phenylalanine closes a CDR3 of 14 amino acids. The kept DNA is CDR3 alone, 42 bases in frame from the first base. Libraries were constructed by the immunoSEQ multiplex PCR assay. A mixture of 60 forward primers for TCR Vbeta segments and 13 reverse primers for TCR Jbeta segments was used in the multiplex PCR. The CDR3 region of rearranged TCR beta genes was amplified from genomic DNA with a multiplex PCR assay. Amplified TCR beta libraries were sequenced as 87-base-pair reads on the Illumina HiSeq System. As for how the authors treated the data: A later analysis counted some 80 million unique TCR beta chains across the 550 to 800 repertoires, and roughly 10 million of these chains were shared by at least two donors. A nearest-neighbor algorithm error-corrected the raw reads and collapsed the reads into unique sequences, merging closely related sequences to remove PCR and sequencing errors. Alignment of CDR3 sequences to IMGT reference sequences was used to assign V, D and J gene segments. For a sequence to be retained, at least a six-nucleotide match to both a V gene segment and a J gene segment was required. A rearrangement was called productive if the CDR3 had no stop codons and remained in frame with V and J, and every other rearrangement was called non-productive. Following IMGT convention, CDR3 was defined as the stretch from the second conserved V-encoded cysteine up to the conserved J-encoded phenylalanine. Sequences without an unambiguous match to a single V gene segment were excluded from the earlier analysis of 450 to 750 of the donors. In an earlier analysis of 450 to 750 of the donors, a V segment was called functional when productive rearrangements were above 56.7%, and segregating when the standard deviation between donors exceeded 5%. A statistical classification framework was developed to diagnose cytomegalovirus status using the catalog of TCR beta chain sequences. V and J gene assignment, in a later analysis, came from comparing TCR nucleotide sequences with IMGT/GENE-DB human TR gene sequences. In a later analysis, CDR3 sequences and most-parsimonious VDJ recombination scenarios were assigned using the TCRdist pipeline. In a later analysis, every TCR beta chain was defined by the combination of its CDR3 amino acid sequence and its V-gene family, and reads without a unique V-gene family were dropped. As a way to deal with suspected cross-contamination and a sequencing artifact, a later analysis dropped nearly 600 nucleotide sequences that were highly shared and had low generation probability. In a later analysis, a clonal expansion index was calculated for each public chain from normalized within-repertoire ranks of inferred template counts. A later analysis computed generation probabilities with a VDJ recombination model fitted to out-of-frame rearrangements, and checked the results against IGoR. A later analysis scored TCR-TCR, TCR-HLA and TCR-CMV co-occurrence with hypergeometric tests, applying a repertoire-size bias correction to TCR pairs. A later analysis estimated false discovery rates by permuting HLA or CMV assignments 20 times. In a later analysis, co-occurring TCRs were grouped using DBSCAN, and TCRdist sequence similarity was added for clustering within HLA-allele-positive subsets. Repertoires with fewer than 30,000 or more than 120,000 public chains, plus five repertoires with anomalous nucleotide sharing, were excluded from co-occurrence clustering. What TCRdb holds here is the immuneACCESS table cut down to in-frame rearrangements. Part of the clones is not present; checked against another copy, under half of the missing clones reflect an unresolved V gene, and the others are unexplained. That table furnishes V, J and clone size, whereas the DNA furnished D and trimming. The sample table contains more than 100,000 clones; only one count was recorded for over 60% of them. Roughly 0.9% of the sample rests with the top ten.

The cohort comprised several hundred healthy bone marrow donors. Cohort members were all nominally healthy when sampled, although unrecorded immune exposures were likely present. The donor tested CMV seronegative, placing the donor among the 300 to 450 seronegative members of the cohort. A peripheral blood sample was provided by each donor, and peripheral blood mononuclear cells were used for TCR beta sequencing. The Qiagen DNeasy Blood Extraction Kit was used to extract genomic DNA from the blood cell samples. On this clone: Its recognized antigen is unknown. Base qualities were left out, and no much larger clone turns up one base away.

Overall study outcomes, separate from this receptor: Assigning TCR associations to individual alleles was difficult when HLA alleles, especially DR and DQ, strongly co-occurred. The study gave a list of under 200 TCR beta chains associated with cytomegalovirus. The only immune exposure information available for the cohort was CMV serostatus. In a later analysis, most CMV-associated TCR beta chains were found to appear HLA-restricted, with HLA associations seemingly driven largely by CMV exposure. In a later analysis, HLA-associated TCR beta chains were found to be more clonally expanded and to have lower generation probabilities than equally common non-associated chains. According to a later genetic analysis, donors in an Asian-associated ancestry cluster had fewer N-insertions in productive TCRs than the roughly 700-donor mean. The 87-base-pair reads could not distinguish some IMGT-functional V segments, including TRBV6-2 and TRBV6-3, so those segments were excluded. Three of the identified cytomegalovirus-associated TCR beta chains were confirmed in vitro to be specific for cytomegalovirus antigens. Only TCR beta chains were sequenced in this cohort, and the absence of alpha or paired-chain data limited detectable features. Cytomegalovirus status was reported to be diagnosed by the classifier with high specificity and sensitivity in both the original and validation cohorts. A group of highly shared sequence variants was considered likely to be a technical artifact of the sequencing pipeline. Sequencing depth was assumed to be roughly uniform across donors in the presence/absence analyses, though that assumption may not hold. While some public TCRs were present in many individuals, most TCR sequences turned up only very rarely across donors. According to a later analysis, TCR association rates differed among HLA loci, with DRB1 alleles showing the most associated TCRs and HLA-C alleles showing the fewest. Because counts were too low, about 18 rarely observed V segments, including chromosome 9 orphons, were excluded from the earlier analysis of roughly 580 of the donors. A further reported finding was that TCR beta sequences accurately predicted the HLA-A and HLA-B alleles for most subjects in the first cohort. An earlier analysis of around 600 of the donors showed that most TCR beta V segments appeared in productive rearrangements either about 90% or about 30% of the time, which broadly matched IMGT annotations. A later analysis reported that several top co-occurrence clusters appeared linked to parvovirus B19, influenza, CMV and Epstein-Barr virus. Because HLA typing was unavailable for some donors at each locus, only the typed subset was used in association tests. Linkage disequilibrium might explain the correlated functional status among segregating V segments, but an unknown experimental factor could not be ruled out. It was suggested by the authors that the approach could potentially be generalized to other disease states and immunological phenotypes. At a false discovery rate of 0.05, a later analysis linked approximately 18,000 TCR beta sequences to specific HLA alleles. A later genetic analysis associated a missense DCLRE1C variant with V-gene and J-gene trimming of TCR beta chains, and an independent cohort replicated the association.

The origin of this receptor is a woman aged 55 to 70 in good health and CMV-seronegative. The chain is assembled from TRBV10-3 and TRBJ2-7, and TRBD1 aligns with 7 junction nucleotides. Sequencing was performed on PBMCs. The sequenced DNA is TGTGCCATCAGTAGCAGACAGGGAGCCTACGAGCAGTACTTC. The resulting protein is CAISSRQGAYEQYF.